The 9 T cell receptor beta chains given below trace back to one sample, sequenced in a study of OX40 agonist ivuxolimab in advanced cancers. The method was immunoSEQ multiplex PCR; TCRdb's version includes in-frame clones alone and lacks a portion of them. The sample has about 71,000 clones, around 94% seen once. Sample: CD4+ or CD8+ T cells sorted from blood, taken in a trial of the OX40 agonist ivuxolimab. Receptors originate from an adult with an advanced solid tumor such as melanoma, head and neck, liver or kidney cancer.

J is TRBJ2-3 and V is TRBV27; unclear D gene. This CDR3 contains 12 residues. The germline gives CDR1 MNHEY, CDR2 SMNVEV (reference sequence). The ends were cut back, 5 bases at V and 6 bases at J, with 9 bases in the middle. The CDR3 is CASSPSMDTQYF. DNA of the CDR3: TGTGCCAGCAGTCCCTCCATGGATACGCAGTATTTT.

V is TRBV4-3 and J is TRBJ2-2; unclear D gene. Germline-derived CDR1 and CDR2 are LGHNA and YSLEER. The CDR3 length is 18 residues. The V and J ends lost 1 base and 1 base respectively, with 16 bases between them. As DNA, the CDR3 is TGCGCCAGCAGCCAAGTTGGATTGGCGATGATGAACACCGGGGAGCTGTTTTTT. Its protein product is CASSQVGLAMMNTGELFF.

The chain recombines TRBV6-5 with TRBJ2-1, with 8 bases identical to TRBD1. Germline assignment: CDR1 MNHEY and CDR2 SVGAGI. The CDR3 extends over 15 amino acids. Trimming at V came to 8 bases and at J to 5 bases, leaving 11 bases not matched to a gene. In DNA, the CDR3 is TGTGCCAGCGGAGTCTCAGGGGGCGCTGACAATGAGCAGTTCTTC. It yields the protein CASGVSGGADNEQFF.

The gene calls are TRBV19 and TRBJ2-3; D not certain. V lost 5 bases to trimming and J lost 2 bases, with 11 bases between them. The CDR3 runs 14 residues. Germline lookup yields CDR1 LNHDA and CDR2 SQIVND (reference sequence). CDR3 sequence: CASSWGLPTDTQYF. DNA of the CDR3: TGTGCCAGTAGTTGGGGTCTACCCACAGATACGCAGTATTTT.

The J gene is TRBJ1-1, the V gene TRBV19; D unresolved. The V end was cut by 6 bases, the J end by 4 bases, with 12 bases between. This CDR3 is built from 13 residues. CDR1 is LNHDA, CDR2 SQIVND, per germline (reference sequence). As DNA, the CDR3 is TGTGCCAGTAGCCTTGGCCGGGGCACTGAAGCTTTCTTT. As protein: CASSLGRGTEAFF.

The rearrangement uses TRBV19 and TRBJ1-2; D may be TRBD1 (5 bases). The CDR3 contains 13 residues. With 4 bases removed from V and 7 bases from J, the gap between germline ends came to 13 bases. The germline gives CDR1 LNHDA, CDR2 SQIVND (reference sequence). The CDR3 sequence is CASSTGLVAGYTF. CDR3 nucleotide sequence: TGTGCCAGTAGTACGGGACTGGTAGCTGGCTACACCTTC.

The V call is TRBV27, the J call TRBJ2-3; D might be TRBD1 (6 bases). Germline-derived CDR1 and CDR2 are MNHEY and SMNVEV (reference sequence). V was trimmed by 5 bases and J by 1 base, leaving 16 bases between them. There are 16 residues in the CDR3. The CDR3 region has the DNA TGTGCCAGCAGTGCCCTTAGGACAGCCGGCACAGATACGCAGTATTTT. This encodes CASSALRTAGTDTQYF.

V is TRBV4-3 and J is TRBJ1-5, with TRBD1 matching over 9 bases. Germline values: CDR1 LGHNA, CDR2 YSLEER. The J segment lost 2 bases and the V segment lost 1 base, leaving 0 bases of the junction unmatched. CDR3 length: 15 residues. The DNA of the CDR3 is TGCGCCAGCAGCCAAGGGACAGGGGGCAATCAGCCCCAGCATTTT. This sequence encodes CASSQGTGGNQPQHF.

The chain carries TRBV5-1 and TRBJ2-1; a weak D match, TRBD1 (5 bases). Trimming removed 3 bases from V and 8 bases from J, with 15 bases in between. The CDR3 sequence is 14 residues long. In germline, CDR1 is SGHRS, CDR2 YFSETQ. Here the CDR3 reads CASSSGSRSDEQFF. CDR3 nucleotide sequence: TGCGCCAGCAGCTCAGGGTCGCGCAGCGATGAGCAGTTCTTC.